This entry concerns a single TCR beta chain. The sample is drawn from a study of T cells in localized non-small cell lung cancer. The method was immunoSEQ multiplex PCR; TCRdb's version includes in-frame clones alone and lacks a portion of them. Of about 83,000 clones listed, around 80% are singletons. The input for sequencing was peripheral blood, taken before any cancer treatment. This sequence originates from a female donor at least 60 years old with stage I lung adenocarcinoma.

This chain's CDR3 is CASSIGAFSYNEQFF. The CDR3 DNA is TGTGCCAGTAGTATCGGAGCGTTCTCCTACAATGAGCAGTTCTTC. The V and J genes are TRBV19 and TRBJ2-1, with unresolved D. The germline V gene encodes CDR1 LNHDA and CDR2 SQIVND (reference sequence). V dropped 3 bases and J dropped 0 bases, with 9 bases sitting between them. The CDR3 has 15 amino acids.